A single TCR beta chain is shown here with its context. Using immunoSEQ multiplex PCR, the repertoire was profiled, and TCRdb retains in-frame clones only, with some absent. The sample has roughly 500,000 clones; about 76% are singletons. This record belongs to a study of shared clonotypes between healthy human individuals. This CDR3 is 14 amino acids long. From germline, CDR1 is GTSNPN and CDR2 SVGIG (reference sequence). V lost 1 base and J lost 3, with 9 bases in between. Sequencing was done on a sample of PBMCs. This receptor was taken from a woman aged 40-49 years in good health. Some clones in this sample may be carry-over from other donors' samples. The chain uses TRBV30 and TRBJ1-4, with a possible D match to TRBD1 (5 bases). DNA for the CDR3: TGTGCCTGGAGTGAACGGGGGGCTAATGAAAAACTGTTTTTT. This encodes CAWSERGANEKLFF.